The T cell receptor (beta chain) described here comes from a study of blood T cell repertoires in COVID-19. Germline V gene lookup returns CDR1 KGHSH and CDR2 LQKENI. Between the trimmed V and J ends, which lost 2 bases and 3 bases, there was a span of 7 bases. The CDR3 is 13 residues long. Source study methods: Nucleated cell number was recorded as an estimate derived from reference gene primer amplification. The assay was immunoSEQ multiplex PCR, and TCRdb's table has in-frame clones only and misses some. V, J and clone size are those of that table, while D and trimming were read from the DNA. The data contain 15,000 to 17,000 clones, roughly nine tenths of them singletons.

J is TRBJ1-1 and V is TRBV18; the D is unclear. This clonotype was sampled from a man aged 55 to 70 with acute or convalescent COVID-19. Sample: peripheral blood. CDR3 in amino acids: CASSPGEDTEAFF. The CDR3 DNA sequence: TGTGCCAGCTCACCAGGGGAGGACACTGAAGCTTTCTTT.